The source of this TCR beta chain is a study of T cells in Graves' hyperthyroidism and ophthalmopathy. This clonotype was seen a few times. Its specificity is unknown. What was amplified from RNA transcripts were TCR beta CDR3 regions. The TCR CDR3 was amplified in a first-round RT-PCR using the HTBI primer set. TCRdb reanalysed the multiplex PCR reads using MiXCR and keeps one entry per CDR3 protein. This table holds approximately 690,000 distinct CDR3 sequences, less than 25% found once. Study observations and caveats: In the analysis, a 13 V-J model separated ophthalmopathy from stable hyperthyroidism. The majority of expanded thyroid clonotypes above 0.001 also appeared in blood. Prediction of ophthalmopathy progression came a median about 6 months pre-onset.

V lost 1 base to trimming and J lost 2 bases; unmatched junction nucleotides: 18. CDR1 and CDR2 from the germline V gene are MDHEN and SYDVKM. The CDR3 consists of 21 residues. Diagnoses were established using clinical symptoms, serum thyroxine and TRAb, thyroid ultrasound and orbital computed tomography. Sequencing was done on a sample of blood. The chain combines TRBV28 with TRBJ2-4, with 9 bases aligning to TRBD2. This TCR came from a man aged 25-45 years with Graves' ophthalmopathy. CDR3: CASSLSASGTFVDVSKNIQYF. The CDR3 DNA follows: TGTGCCAGCAGTTTATCGGCTAGCGGGACTTTCGTGGACGTGTCCAAAAACATTCAGTACTTC.